The clone carrying this T cell receptor beta chain showed up just a few times. No antigen is known for it. The germline CDR1 and CDR2 sequences are SGHAT and FQDESV (reference sequence). The CDR3 consists of 15 residues. V lost 7 bases and J lost 10; bases outside the gene matches: 13. Repertoires were generated with immunoSEQ multiplex PCR, while TCRdb's copy carries only in-frame clones and drops some. Here the sample spans about 110,000 clones, around 89% being singletons. Healthy donors had no documented immune events, such as infections, while sampled. This specimen belongs to a study of identifying expanded T cells in peripheral blood. Whole-study findings and limits: Variance in clone template counts between roughly two-week samples significantly increased with total template count across all healthy donors. Differentially abundant clones: around 1.2 between replicates, 15 to 17 at two to three weeks, approximately 18 at four.

The chain links TRBV11-1 to TRBJ1-6; 7 bases are shared with TRBD1. Sequencing was performed on blood. The sequence came from a person between 18 and 75 years old in good health. CDR3 loop: CASTNNRGVGSPLHF. CDR3 coding DNA: TGTGCCAGCACCAACAACAGGGGTGTAGGATCACCCCTCCACTTT.